The clone carrying this T cell receptor (beta chain) was seen ten or more times. Its target is not known. Using a J-beta primer mix together with a sample-barcoded 5' primer, a second PCR was run for roughly 6 to 12 cycles. The authors tagged each cDNA molecule using a template-switch adaptor with 12 random nucleotides. TCRdb called the 5' RACE reads again in MiXCR, with one record for every CDR3 protein. The table shows about 930,000 distinct CDR3 sequences, with roughly 29% occurring only once. Trimming removed 0 bases at V and 2 bases at J, with 9 bases between. From germline, CDR1 is SGHRS and CDR2 YFSETQ. CDR3 length equals 16 residues. The data belong to a study of blood T cells in healthy people across ages. Overall study: Template switching picked up about one barcoded beta molecule for each two T cells. Whole-study findings and limits: With naive T cell percentage, TCR beta diversity showed a strong correlation.

This same sample was also part of a study on T cells of mothers and their children.

The sequence was obtained from a woman in her thirties or forties in good health. The chain employs TRBV5-1 and TRBJ2-6; D remains unclear. The sequenced material came from blood. CDR3 loop: CASSLVGSTGANVLTF. The CDR3 coding sequence is TGCGCCAGCAGCTTGGTGGGGTCGACTGGGGCCAACGTCCTGACTTTC.